A selection of T cell receptor beta chains follows, all from one sample in a study of blood T cells in healthy people across ages. TCRdb recomputed calls from the 5' RACE reads with MiXCR, one row per CDR3 protein. The sample holds about 840,000 distinct CDR3 sequences; 25% to 35% are singletons and the top ten take more than 8.5%. The data also belong to a second study, concerning T cells of mothers and their children.

The sequencing sample was made of blood. These receptors were taken from a woman aged 40 to 50 in good health. Each CDR3 is given with its conserved first and last residue. The D gene is left open where the match is weak. Clone size is given for some rows only: seen once, a few or many times, or a class if the clone is expanded.

v_gene,d_gene,abundance,j_gene,CDR3aa,CDR3nt
TRBV5-1,-,few,TRBJ2-1,CASSTLRGGPYNEQFF,TGCGCCAGCAGCACTTTAAGGGGGGGACCCTACAATGAGCAGTTCTTC
TRBV5-1,-,many,TRBJ2-7,CASSLGRGPYEQYF,TGCGCCAGCAGCTTAGGGCGGGGCCCCTACGAGCAGTACTTC
TRBV24-1,TRBD1,-,TRBJ2-5,CATRDSQETQYF,TGTGCCACCCGGGACAGCCAAGAGACCCAGTACTTC
TRBV6-5,-,few,TRBJ2-7,CTSSYEGGYEQYF,TGTACCAGCAGTTACGAAGGGGGGTACGAGCAGTACTTC
TRBV27,TRBD1,-,TRBJ2-1,CTSSWDREDEQFF,TGTACCAGCAGCTGGGACAGGGAGGATGAGCAGTTCTTC
TRBV5-6,TRBD1,-,TRBJ1-2,CASSWGTGLNYGYTF,TGTGCCAGCAGCTGGGGGACAGGGCTGAACTATGGCTACACCTTC
TRBV28,TRBD2,-,TRBJ2-7,CASSSPSLAGGVYF,TGTGCCAGCAGTTCCCCTTCCCTAGCGGGGGGAGTGTACTTC
TRBV6-5,TRBD1,-,TRBJ1-2,CASSYSLTGGNGCTF,TGTGCCAGCAGTTACTCCTTGACAGGGGGTAATGGCTGCACCTTC
TRBV9,-,few,TRBJ2-3,CASSVRRTGTDTQYF,TGTGCCAGCAGCGTGCGGCGGACAGGCACAGATACGCAGTATTTT
TRBV24-1,-,few,TRBJ2-1,CATSDTHRDEQFF,TGTGCCACCAGTGATACACACCGGGATGAGCAGTTCTTC
TRBV19,-,-,TRBJ1-5,CASTHRSNQPQHF,TGTGCCAGTACCCATCGGAGCAATCAGCCCCAGCATTTT
TRBV29-1,-,-,TRBJ1-4,CALRGASEKLFF,TGTGCCCTGAGGGGGGCGTCTGAAAAACTGTTTTTT
TRBV5-1,-,many,TRBJ1-2,CASSLPTGQTNYGYTF,TGCGCCAGCAGCTTACCGACAGGCCAAACAAACTATGGCTACACCTTC
TRBV18,-,-,TRBJ1-4,CASSPGIVRGNEKLFF,TGTGCCAGCTCACCGGGAATTGTTAGGGGAAATGAAAAACTGTTTTTT
TRBV29-1,-,-,TRBJ1-2,CSVRLSGAYGYTF,TGCAGCGTTCGACTTTCAGGGGCCTATGGCTACACCTTC
TRBV5-6,TRBD1,-,TRBJ2-7,CASSFGQGADEQYF,TGTGCCAGCAGCTTCGGACAGGGGGCTGACGAGCAGTACTTC
TRBV6-2/TRBV6-3,-,-,TRBJ1-1,CASSYSHRGASTEAFF,TGTGCCAGCAGTTATTCTCACCGGGGGGCTTCCACTGAAGCTTTCTTT
TRBV28,-,few,TRBJ1-6,CASVLSSYNSPLHF,TGTGCCAGCGTCCTGAGCTCCTATAATTCACCCCTCCACTTT
TRBV5-4,TRBD2,many,TRBJ2-7,CASSLGLAGGYEQYF,TGTGCCAGCAGCCTGGGACTAGCGGGGGGTTACGAGCAGTACTTC
TRBV24-1,-,few,TRBJ1-1,CATSDLNGVKAFF,TGTGCCACCAGTGATTTGAACGGGGTAAAAGCTTTCTTT
TRBV6-5,TRBD1,-,TRBJ1-2,CASSYSGRDSLYGYTF,TGTGCCAGCAGTTACTCAGGCAGGGACAGCCTCTATGGCTACACCTTC
TRBV5-5,TRBD1,-,TRBJ1-1,CASSLAPGQGAGGLGEAFF,TGTGCCAGCAGCTTGGCGCCGGGACAGGGGGCCGGAGGGCTGGGTGAAGCTTTCTTT
TRBV6-2/TRBV6-3,-,few,TRBJ2-1,CASSYFGLDGVYNEQFF,TGTGCCAGCAGTTACTTTGGTCTGGACGGGGTTTACAATGAGCAGTTCTTC
TRBV29-1,-,-,TRBJ1-1,CSVFGGTEAFF,TGCAGCGTTTTTGGAGGCACTGAAGCTTTCTTT
TRBV7-6,-,many,TRBJ2-1,CASSLAESSYNEQFF,TGCGCCAGCAGCTTGGCTGAGAGCTCCTACAATGAGCAGTTCTTC
TRBV10-3,-,-,TRBJ2-7,CAIRDGGAAYEQYF,TGTGCCATCAGGGATGGAGGGGCAGCCTACGAGCAGTACTTC
TRBV6-5,TRBD1,-,TRBJ1-1,CASSLRGRAEAFF,TGTGCCAGCAGTCTCAGGGGGCGGGCTGAAGCTTTCTTT
TRBV12-3/TRBV12-4,-,-,TRBJ1-2,CASSFERSYGHTF,TGTGCCAGCAGTTTCGAACGGTCTTACGGCCACACCTTC
TRBV7-2,-,-,TRBJ1-4,CASSGQGSNEKLFF,TGTGCCAGCAGCGGTCAGGGGTCTAATGAAAAACTGTTTTTT
TRBV5-6,-,-,TRBJ2-7,CASSEIVRGGGFEQYF,TGTGCCAGCAGCGAAATAGTGCGTGGCGGTGGGTTCGAGCAGTACTTC
TRBV7-2,-,few,TRBJ2-7,CAISLPSSYEQYF,TGTGCCATCAGCCTACCCAGCTCCTACGAGCAGTACTTC
TRBV20-1,TRBD1,-,TRBJ2-7,CSARDPDRETYEQYF,TGCAGTGCTAGAGATCCGGACAGGGAAACCTACGAGCAGTACTTC
TRBV10-3,-,many,TRBJ2-1,CAISDVTGGSYNEQFF,TGTGCCATCAGTGACGTGACGGGGGGCTCTTACAATGAGCAGTTCTTC
TRBV28,TRBD1,-,TRBJ1-1,CTSSLGQRNTEAFF,TGTACCAGCAGTTTGGGACAGAGGAACACTGAAGCTTTCTTT
TRBV5-1,-,few,TRBJ1-5,CASSRSGENQPQHF,TGCGCCAGCAGCCGTTCGGGGGAGAATCAGCCCCAGCATTTT
TRBV7-6,-,-,TRBJ2-1,CASSLRPANEQFF,TGTGCCAGCAGCCTAAGACCGGCAAATGAGCAGTTCTTC
TRBV4-1,TRBD2,-,TRBJ2-3,CASSFIKETSGGSDTQYF,TGCGCCAGCAGCTTTATTAAGGAGACTAGCGGGGGGTCAGATACGCAGTATTTT
TRBV7-9,-,-,TRBJ1-6,CASSFDLQAGGSPLHF,TGTGCCAGCAGCTTCGACCTTCAAGCGGGGGGGTCACCCCTCCACTTT
TRBV6-5,TRBD2,few,TRBJ2-1,CASSTGLSGGEQFF,TGTGCCAGCAGTACGGGACTATCCGGGGGTGAGCAGTTCTTC
TRBV11-3,TRBD1,many,TRBJ2-5,CASSLGTGLNQETQYF,TGTGCCAGCAGCCTAGGGACAGGGCTGAACCAAGAGACCCAGTACTTC
TRBV5-6,-,many,TRBJ1-5,CASSSGQTSNQPQHF,TGTGCCAGCAGTAGCGGACAGACTAGCAATCAGCCCCAGCATTTT
TRBV5-5,-,-,TRBJ1-2,CASTYREGTGGYTF,TGTGCCAGCACCTACAGGGAAGGTACGGGCGGCTACACCTTC
TRBV10-3,-,-,TRBJ2-7,CAIKSSVANSYEQYF,TGTGCCATCAAATCTTCAGTGGCAAACTCCTACGAGCAGTACTTC
TRBV7-2,TRBD2,-,TRBJ2-3,CASSQFSGGSDTQYF,TGTGCCAGCAGCCAATTTAGCGGGGGGTCAGATACGCAGTATTTT
TRBV7-8,-,-,TRBJ1-2,CVSSLIENYGYTF,TGTGTCAGCAGCTTGATAGAGAACTATGGCTACACCTTC
TRBV20-1,TRBD1,many,TRBJ2-7,CSAREAQGIYEQYF,TGCAGTGCTAGAGAAGCACAGGGGATCTACGAGCAGTACTTC
TRBV11-2,-,many,TRBJ2-7,CASSLVDHGYEQYF,TGTGCCAGCAGCTTAGTAGATCACGGGTACGAGCAGTACTTC
TRBV27,-,many,TRBJ2-5,CASSLAAWTQQETQYF,TGTGCCAGCAGTTTAGCCGCTTGGACCCAGCAAGAGACCCAGTACTTC
TRBV9,-,few,TRBJ2-3,CASSDGTFSTDTQYF,TGTGCCAGCAGCGACGGGACGTTTAGCACAGATACGCAGTATTTT
TRBV5-5,TRBD1,-,TRBJ1-3,CASSWGQGSGNTIYF,TGTGCCAGCAGCTGGGGACAGGGGTCTGGAAACACCATATATTTT
TRBV7-2,-,few,TRBJ2-4,CASSEVFAKNIQYF,TGTGCCAGCAGCGAGGTGTTTGCCAAAAACATTCAGTACTTC
TRBV7-3,TRBD2,many,TRBJ2-3,CASSLGLAGFTDTQYF,TGTGCCAGCAGCTTAGGGCTAGCGGGATTCACAGATACGCAGTATTTT
TRBV7-2,TRBD2,few,TRBJ2-5,CASSLGGLEQETQYF,TGTGCCAGCAGCTTAGGAGGACTAGAACAAGAGACCCAGTACTTC
TRBV7-2,-,few,TRBJ2-7,CASSRLVAYEQYF,TGTGCCAGCAGCCGCCTCGTGGCGTACGAGCAGTACTTC